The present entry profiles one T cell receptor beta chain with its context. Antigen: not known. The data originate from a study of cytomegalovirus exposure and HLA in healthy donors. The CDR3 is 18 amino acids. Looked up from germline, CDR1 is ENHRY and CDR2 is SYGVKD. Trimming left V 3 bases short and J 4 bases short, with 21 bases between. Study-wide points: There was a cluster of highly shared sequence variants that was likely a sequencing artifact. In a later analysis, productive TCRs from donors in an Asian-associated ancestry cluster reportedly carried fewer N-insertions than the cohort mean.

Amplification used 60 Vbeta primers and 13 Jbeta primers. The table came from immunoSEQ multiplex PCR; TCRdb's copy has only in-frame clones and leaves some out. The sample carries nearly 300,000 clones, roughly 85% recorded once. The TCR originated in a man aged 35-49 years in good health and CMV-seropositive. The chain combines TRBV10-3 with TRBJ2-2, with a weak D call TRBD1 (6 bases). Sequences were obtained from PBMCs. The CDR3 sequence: CAISEGATGSRGTGELFF. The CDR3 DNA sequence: TGTGCCATCAGTGAAGGGGCAACAGGGTCGCGAGGCACCGGGGAGCTGTTTTTT.